A selection of T cell receptor beta chains follows, all from one sample in a study of radiotherapy plus CTLA-4 blockade in lung cancer. The data were produced by immunoSEQ multiplex PCR, yet TCRdb's version contains in-frame clones alone and is incomplete. The data hold thousands of clones, with around three quarters observed a single time. The specimen comprised tumor tissue, sampled from a patient treated with radiotherapy plus ipilimumab. These receptors came from a human donor with non-small cell lung cancer that progressed on radiotherapy plus ipilimumab. The CDR3 runs from the conserved cysteine through the conserved F or W.

j_call	v_call	cdr3_aa
TRBJ1-2	TRBV6-5	CASGQPYRNGYTF
TRBJ2-1	TRBV4-2	CASSQVLGRDNEQFF
TRBJ1-2	TRBV5-8	CASSLEGKRGYTF
TRBJ2-2	TRBV9	CASSVRGNSGTGELFF
TRBJ2-3	TRBV28	CASSSRLAGTDTQYF
TRBJ2-1	TRBV21-1	CASSKKCGRALNEQFF
TRBJ2-7	TRBV28	CASTPRGEGSYEQYF
TRBJ1-2	TRBV7-3	CASSLNPGVALTF
TRBJ2-3	TRBV6-8	CASRTDTQYF
TRBJ2-1	TRBV11-2	CASSLEEHNEQFF
TRBJ1-4	TRBV28	CASAPLGVGTNEKLFF
TRBJ2-1	TRBV15	CATSRDLRTSGNNEQFF
TRBJ2-4	TRBV20-1	CSAPGENIQYF
TRBJ2-3	TRBV5-1	CASSFTGGLSTDTQYF
TRBJ1-2	TRBV29-1	CSVVRDRENYGYTF
TRBJ2-3	TRBV29-1	CSVIQGTDTQYF
TRBJ2-1	TRBV5-6	CASSLVDNNEQFF
TRBJ1-2	TRBV6-5	CASSSQGGGYGYTF
TRBJ2-1	TRBV12-5	CASGLNDNEQFF
TRBJ1-1	TRBV7-2	CASSLYQAGGTEAFF
TRBJ1-2	TRBV7-3	CASSPTSDNYGYTF
-	TRBV28	CASSLPTGGLSYEQYF
TRBJ2-5	TRBV7-2	CASSLGSRGSTGQYF
TRBJ1-5	TRBV11-2	CASSSGDRQPQHF
TRBJ2-1	TRBV11-3	CASSLGRTNNEQFF
TRBJ2-7	TRBV21-1	CASSRVSQGSGASYEQYF
TRBJ1-1	TRBV7-9	CASSLDRAFVNTEAFF
TRBJ2-5	TRBV4-1	CASSASFTGTYYQETQYF
TRBJ2-5	TRBV6-1	CASNEGVSSGVETQYF
TRBJ2-5	TRBV28	CASSRTSGGGETQYF
TRBJ2-4	TRBV19	CASSWAKNIQYF
TRBJ2-7	TRBV7-2	CASSFGLAGGEQYF
TRBJ1-1	TRBV15	CATRRDRLNTEAFF
TRBJ2-1	TRBV7-2	CASSPGTSNYNEQFF
TRBJ2-5	TRBV18	CASSLAGGLVQETQYF
TRBJ2-1	TRBV5-1	CASSLGGEQFF
TRBJ2-4	TRBV7-8	CASSLTDSPGIQYF
TRBJ2-1	TRBV6-5	CASSLAGNNEQFF
TRBJ1-1	TRBV28	CASSSYRGNTEAFF
TRBJ1-3	TRBV5-1	CASRGTELRSGNTIYF
TRBJ2-2	TRBV7-6	CASSSLTGELFF
TRBJ2-6	TRBV19	CASSIGSGANVLTF
TRBJ2-7	TRBV28	CASSGGGGVSSYEQYF